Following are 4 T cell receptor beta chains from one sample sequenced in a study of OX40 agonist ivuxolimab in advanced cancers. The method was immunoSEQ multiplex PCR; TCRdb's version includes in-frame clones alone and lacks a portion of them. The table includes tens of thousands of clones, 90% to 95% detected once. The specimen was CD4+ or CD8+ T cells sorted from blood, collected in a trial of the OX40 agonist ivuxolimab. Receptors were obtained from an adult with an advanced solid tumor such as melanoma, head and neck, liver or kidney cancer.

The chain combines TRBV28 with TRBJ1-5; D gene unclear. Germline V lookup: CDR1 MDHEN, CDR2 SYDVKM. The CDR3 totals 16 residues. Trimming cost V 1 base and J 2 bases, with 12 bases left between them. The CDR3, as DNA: TGTGCCAGCAGTTTATTCCCCGGCCCGGGCAATCAGCCCCAGCATTTT. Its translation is CASSLFPGPGNQPQHF. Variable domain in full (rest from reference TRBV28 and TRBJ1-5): DVKVTQSSRYLVKRTGEKVFLECVQDMDHENMFWYRQDPGLGLRLIYFSYDVKMKEKGDIPEGYSVSREKKERFSLILESASTNQTSMYLCASSLFPGPGNQPQHFGDGTRLSIL.

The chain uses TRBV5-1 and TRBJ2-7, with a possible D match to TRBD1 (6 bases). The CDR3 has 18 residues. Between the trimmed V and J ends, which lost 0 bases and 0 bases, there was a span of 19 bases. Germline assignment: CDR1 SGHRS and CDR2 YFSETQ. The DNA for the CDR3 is TGCGCCAGCAGCTTGGAGGGCTGGGGGCAGGTCCCCTCCTACGAGCAGTACTTC. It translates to CASSLEGWGQVPSYEQYF.

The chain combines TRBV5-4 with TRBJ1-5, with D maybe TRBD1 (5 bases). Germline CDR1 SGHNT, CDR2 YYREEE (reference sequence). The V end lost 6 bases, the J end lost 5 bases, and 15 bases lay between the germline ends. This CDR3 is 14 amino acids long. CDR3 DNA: TGTGCCAGCACCCCTGGGGGATCGCATCAGCCCCAGCATTTT. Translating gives CASTPGGSHQPQHF.

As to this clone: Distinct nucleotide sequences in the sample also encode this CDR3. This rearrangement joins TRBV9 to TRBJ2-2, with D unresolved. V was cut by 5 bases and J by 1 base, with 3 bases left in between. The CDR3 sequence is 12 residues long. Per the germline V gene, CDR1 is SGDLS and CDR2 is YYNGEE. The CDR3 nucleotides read TGTGCCAGCAGTGTGAACACCGGGGAGCTGTTTTTT. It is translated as CASSVNTGELFF.